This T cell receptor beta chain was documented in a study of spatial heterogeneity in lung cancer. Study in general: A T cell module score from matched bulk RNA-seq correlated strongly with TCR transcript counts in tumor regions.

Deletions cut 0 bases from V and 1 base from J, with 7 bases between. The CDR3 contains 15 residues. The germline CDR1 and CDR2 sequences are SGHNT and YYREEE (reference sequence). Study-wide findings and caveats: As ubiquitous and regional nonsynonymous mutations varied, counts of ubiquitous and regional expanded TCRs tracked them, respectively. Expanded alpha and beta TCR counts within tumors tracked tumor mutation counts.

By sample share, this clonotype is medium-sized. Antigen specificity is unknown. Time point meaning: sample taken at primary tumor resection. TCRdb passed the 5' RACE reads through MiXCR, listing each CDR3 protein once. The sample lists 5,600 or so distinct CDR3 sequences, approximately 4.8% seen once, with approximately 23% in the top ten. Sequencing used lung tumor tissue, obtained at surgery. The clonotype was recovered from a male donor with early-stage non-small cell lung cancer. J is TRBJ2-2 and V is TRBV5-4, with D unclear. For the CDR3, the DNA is TGTGCCAGCAGCTTGGGGCTGCTGAACACCGGGGAGCTGTTTTTT. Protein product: CASSLGLLNTGELFF.